Listed below are T cell receptor beta chains from one sample, sequenced in a study of blood T cell repertoires in COVID-19. Sequenced by immunoSEQ multiplex PCR; TCRdb stores in-frame clones only, minus some. The sample has 150,000 to 200,000 clones, 75% to 80% seen once. The sequenced material came from peripheral blood. All receptors come from a woman between 70 and 85 years old with acute or convalescent COVID-19. Each CDR3 is given with its conserved first and last residue. The order of the fields is CDR3 DNA, CDR3 protein, J gene, clone size, D gene, V gene. A D gene is named only where the DNA matches it firmly. Only some rows state a clone size, as once, few, many or a class for expanded clones.

TGTGCCAGCAGCCTAGCCACCTACGAGCAGTACTTC,CASSLATYEQYF,TRBJ2-7,NA,NA,TRBV7-9
TGTGCCAGCAGTTTGGGAGGGGCCGGAAACGCCGGGGAGCTGTTTTTT,CASSLGGAGNAGELFF,TRBJ2-2,NA,TRBD2,TRBV28
TGTGCCAGCAGCAAAGAGGTGGCAGTCCGCGGGGGAACCAAGACCCTGGAGCAGTTCTTC,CASSKEVAVRGGTKTLEQFF,TRBJ2-1,NA,NA,TRBV21-1
TGTGCCAGCAGCAAGGGGGATAACTCGAACACTGAAGCTTTCTTT,CASSKGDNSNTEAFF,TRBJ1-1,NA,NA,TRBV7-9
TGTGCCAGCAGCCACCAGGACAGGCCCTACGAGCAGTACTTC,CASSHQDRPYEQYF,TRBJ2-7,NA,TRBD1,TRBV14
TGTGCCAGCAGCCGAGGACTAGCGGGAGGGCCTTTGAATGAGCAGTTCTTC,CASSRGLAGGPLNEQFF,TRBJ2-1,NA,TRBD2,TRBV6-6
TGCAGCGTTAACACAGGGGGAACCGGGGAGCTGTTTTTT,CSVNTGGTGELFF,TRBJ2-2,few,TRBD1,TRBV29-1
TGTGCCATCAGTGACTTCCCGCGACTAGCGGGAGGCAATGAGCAGTTCTTC,CAISDFPRLAGGNEQFF,TRBJ2-1,NA,TRBD2,TRBV10-3
TGTGCCAGCAGTGAAGTGTGGAGCGGGAGCTTTATCGAGCAGTACTTC,CASSEVWSGSFIEQYF,TRBJ2-7,few,TRBD2,TRBV6-1
TGTGCCACCAGCCGACGACAGGCCCAAGAGACCCAGTACTTC,CATSRRQAQETQYF,TRBJ2-5,NA,NA,TRBV15
TGTGCCAGCAGCCCTGGGGCGCGGAACGGGGAGCTGTTTTTT,CASSPGARNGELFF,TRBJ2-2,few,NA,TRBV9
TGTGCCACCCAGGGATTTGGGGTATCGATATATGGCTACACCTTC,CATQGFGVSIYGYTF,TRBJ1-2,NA,NA,TRBV19
TGCGCCAGCAGCTCCCGGGACAGCTACTATGGCTACACCTTC,CASSSRDSYYGYTF,TRBJ1-2,NA,TRBD1,TRBV5-1
TGTGCCAGCTCACCAGAAAGGACAGTCACCGGGGAGCTGTTTTTT,CASSPERTVTGELFF,TRBJ2-2,NA,NA,TRBV18
TGTGCCATCAGCGGGGACAGACTTTTATATGGCTACACCTTC,CAISGDRLLYGYTF,TRBJ1-2,NA,TRBD1,TRBV10-3
TGTGCCAGCTCACCAGAGGGGGCCACTGAAGCTTTCTTT,CASSPEGATEAFF,TRBJ1-1,NA,TRBD1,TRBV18
TGCGCCAGCAGCCAGGGGACAGGGGTAAACACTGAAGCTTTCTTT,CASSQGTGVNTEAFF,TRBJ1-1,few,TRBD1,TRBV5-1
TGTGCCACCAGTGAAAGAGGGTCGGGTAATGAAAAACTGTTTTTT,CATSERGSGNEKLFF,TRBJ1-4,NA,NA,TRBV24-1
TGTGCCAGCAGTGACTCGACTAGCGACTACAATGAGCAGTTCTTC,CASSDSTSDYNEQFF,TRBJ2-1,few,TRBD2,TRBV6-4
TGTGCCAGCTCCCCAAGACTAGCGGGAGTAACAGAGACCCAGTACTTC,CASSPRLAGVTETQYF,TRBJ2-5,NA,TRBD2,TRBV18
TGTGCCAGCAGTTTTAACAACAGGGCAAACACCGGGGAGCTGTTTTTT,CASSFNNRANTGELFF,TRBJ2-2,NA,NA,TRBV6-5
TGTGCCTGGAGTGGGGGACTAGTCAATGAGCAGTTCTTC,CAWSGGLVNEQFF,TRBJ2-1,NA,TRBD2,TRBV30
TGCGCCAGCAGTGAAGGACAGCAAGAGACCCAGTACTTC,CASSEGQQETQYF,TRBJ2-5,once,NA,TRBV10-1
TGCGCCAGCAGCCAAAACCAGGGACAGCCACTCTACGAGCAGTACTTC,CASSQNQGQPLYEQYF,TRBJ2-7,once,TRBD1,TRBV4-1
TGTGCCATCAGCCGGGACAGGTTATCTGGAAACACCATATATTTT,CAISRDRLSGNTIYF,TRBJ1-3,few,TRBD1,TRBV10-3
TGTGCCTGGAGGGGGGGTAGCGGTTTAGAGCAGTTCTTC,CAWRGGSGLEQFF,TRBJ2-1,NA,NA,TRBV30
TGTGCCAGCACCAGTCGTTACACAGATACGCAGTATTTT,CASTSRYTDTQYF,TRBJ2-3,NA,NA,TRBV2
TGTGCCAGCAGCTCCCGTAGGGGCCAAGAGACCCAGTACTTC,CASSSRRGQETQYF,TRBJ2-5,NA,NA,TRBV5-6
TGTGCCAGCAGCTCCGAAAGGGGAGGGGCCCCCTACGAGCAGTACTTC,CASSSERGGAPYEQYF,TRBJ2-7,NA,TRBD2,TRBV7-9
TGTGCCAGTAGTACCTTCCTCACCGGGGAGCTGTTTTTT,CASSTFLTGELFF,TRBJ2-2,NA,NA,TRBV19
TGTGCCAGCCAGGACATATCCACAGATACGCAGTATTTT,CASQDISTDTQYF,TRBJ2-3,once,NA,TRBV11-3
TGTGCCAGCAGCTTATTGGGGACAGGGTCTGGAAACACCATATATTTT,CASSLLGTGSGNTIYF,TRBJ1-3,NA,TRBD1,TRBV13
TGTGCCAGCAGACTAGTGGGCTCAGATACGCAGTATTTT,CASRLVGSDTQYF,TRBJ2-3,once,NA,TRBV11-2
TGTGCCAGCTTGCTAGCGGGAGCCACCGGGGAGCTGTTTTTT,CASLLAGATGELFF,TRBJ2-2,NA,TRBD2,TRBV2
TGTGCCAGCAGCTTTTTCGACTTCAAACGTTCCTACAATGAGCAGTTCTTC,CASSFFDFKRSYNEQFF,TRBJ2-1,NA,NA,TRBV7-9
TGTGCCAGCAGTCCCCTTGCCTTGACAGGGACATGGTCTAATGAAAAACTGTTTTTT,CASSPLALTGTWSNEKLFF,TRBJ1-4,NA,TRBD1,TRBV6-6
TGTGCCAGCAGTGAAGCTGGGACTATCGATTCACCCCTCCACTTT,CASSEAGTIDSPLHF,TRBJ1-6,NA,NA,TRBV2
TGTGCCAGCAGCCAAGGGGTTAGCGGGAGTTGGGAGACCCAGTACTTC,CASSQGVSGSWETQYF,TRBJ2-5,few,TRBD2,TRBV3-1/TRBV3-2
TGTGCCAGCTCGTCTAGCGGGTCCGATACGCAGTATTTT,CASSSSGSDTQYF,TRBJ2-3,NA,TRBD2,TRBV18
TGCGCCAGCAGCTCGGGATGGGTCGGAGCGGGAGGGGCCTACGAGCAGTACTTC,CASSSGWVGAGGAYEQYF,TRBJ2-7,NA,TRBD2,TRBV5-1
TGTGCCAGCAGCTCCGCCGGGACAGGGGGCGAAAGGGCTTTCTTT,CASSSAGTGGERAFF,TRBJ1-1,NA,TRBD1,TRBV7-8
TGCAGCGTTGCGGTCGGTCTTGGCACTGAAGCTTTCTTT,CSVAVGLGTEAFF,TRBJ1-1,NA,NA,TRBV29-1
TGTGCCTGGACCCCCCCAATTAACTATGGCTACACCTTC,CAWTPPINYGYTF,TRBJ1-2,NA,NA,TRBV30
TGCGCCAGCAGCACTAGCGGGGAGCCTTACGAGCAGTACTTC,CASSTSGEPYEQYF,TRBJ2-7,few,TRBD2,TRBV10-1
TGTGCCACCAGCAAGGACAACAGTAATGAAAAACTGTTTTTT,CATSKDNSNEKLFF,TRBJ1-4,many,NA,TRBV15
TGTGCCAGCAGCCAGTTTTTGGGCAGCGGGCCTGACTACAATGAGCAGTTCTTC,CASSQFLGSGPDYNEQFF,TRBJ2-1,once,NA,TRBV3-1/TRBV3-2
TGTGCCAGCGAGGGCGGGAAGGACTACAATGAGCAGTTCTTC,CASEGGKDYNEQFF,TRBJ2-1,NA,NA,TRBV2
TGTGCCAGCTCACCACCCGACAGGGTTGGAAACACCATATATTTT,CASSPPDRVGNTIYF,TRBJ1-3,once,TRBD1,TRBV18
TGTGCCAGCAGTTCCTACTCTAGCGGGTCATACAATGAGCAGTTCTTC,CASSSYSSGSYNEQFF,TRBJ2-1,NA,TRBD2,TRBV28